Listed below are T cell receptor beta chains from one sample, sequenced in a study of blood T cell repertoires in COVID-19. The table came from immunoSEQ multiplex PCR; TCRdb's copy has only in-frame clones and leaves some out. The profile covers about 110,000 clones, with 55% to 75% appearing a single time and 0.75% to 0.9% taken by the ten largest. The material sequenced was peripheral blood. These receptors all stem from a human donor with acute or convalescent COVID-19. The donor label of this sample is uncertain. The CDR3 runs from the conserved cysteine through the conserved F or W. The order of the fields is clone size, V gene, J gene, D gene, CDR3 protein, CDR3 DNA. The D gene is left open where the match is weak. A clone size is listed for some rows: how often the clone was seen (once, few, many), or a class if it is expanded.

clone size: few
V gene: TRBV19
J gene: TRBJ1-5
D gene: .
CDR3 protein: CARLLISKRGQPQHF
CDR3 DNA: TGTGCCAGGCTCCTCATCAGCAAAAGGGGTCAGCCCCAGCATTTT

clone size: .
V gene: TRBV4-1
J gene: TRBJ2-4
D gene: TRBD2
CDR3 protein: CASSQVISGVIQYF
CDR3 DNA: TGCGCCAGCAGCCAAGTAATTAGCGGGGTCATTCAGTACTTC

clone size: .
V gene: TRBV5-6
J gene: TRBJ2-1
D gene: TRBD1
CDR3 protein: CASRKQGPPDQFF
CDR3 DNA: TGTGCCAGCAGAAAACAGGGGCCCCCCGATCAGTTCTTC

clone size: few
V gene: TRBV12-5
J gene: TRBJ2-5
D gene: TRBD1
CDR3 protein: CASGRQGAQETQYF
CDR3 DNA: TGTGCTAGTGGTCGACAGGGGGCCCAGGAGACCCAGTACTTC

clone size: .
V gene: TRBV6-4
J gene: TRBJ1-6
D gene: TRBD1
CDR3 protein: CASIGTGGVYRYNSPLHF
CDR3 DNA: TGTGCCAGCATTGGGACAGGGGGAGTGTATCGGTATAATTCACCCCTCCACTTT

clone size: .
V gene: TRBV6-5
J gene: TRBJ1-1
D gene: TRBD1
CDR3 protein: CATGQGAGTEAFF
CDR3 DNA: TGTGCCACGGGACAGGGGGCTGGCACTGAAGCTTTCTTT

clone size: .
V gene: TRBV7-2
J gene: TRBJ2-7
D gene: TRBD1
CDR3 protein: CASSLRTGVYEQYF
CDR3 DNA: TGTGCCAGCAGCTTAAGGACAGGGGTATACGAGCAGTACTTC

clone size: .
V gene: TRBV4-2
J gene: TRBJ1-2
D gene: TRBD1
CDR3 protein: CASSQGGTVTGGYTF
CDR3 DNA: TGTGCCAGCAGCCAAGGGGGGACAGTAACGGGTGGCTACACCTTC

clone size: .
V gene: TRBV5-1
J gene: TRBJ1-6
D gene: TRBD1
CDR3 protein: CASRTEAGQLNSPLHF
CDR3 DNA: TGCGCCAGCAGAACTGAGGCGGGACAGCTAAATTCACCCCTCCACTTT

clone size: .
V gene: TRBV9
J gene: TRBJ2-1
D gene: TRBD2
CDR3 protein: CASSVGVGTGSTTSGGPYNEQFF
CDR3 DNA: TGTGCCAGCAGCGTAGGAGTGGGGACAGGAAGTACGACTAGCGGGGGACCCTACAATGAGCAGTTCTTC

clone size: .
V gene: TRBV7-9
J gene: TRBJ1-5
D gene: .
CDR3 protein: CASSLSPDQPQHF
CDR3 DNA: TGTGCCAGCAGCTTATCCCCCGATCAGCCCCAGCATTTT

clone size: .
V gene: TRBV7-6
J gene: TRBJ1-2
D gene: .
CDR3 protein: CASSLGPGSGYGYTF
CDR3 DNA: TGTGCCAGCAGCCTCGGACCGGGGTCTGGCTATGGCTACACCTTC

clone size: .
V gene: TRBV24-1
J gene: TRBJ2-3
D gene: .
CDR3 protein: CATSEQGWPDTQYF
CDR3 DNA: TGTGCCACCAGTGAACAGGGATGGCCAGATACGCAGTATTTT

clone size: .
V gene: TRBV4-1
J gene: TRBJ1-1
D gene: .
CDR3 protein: CASSRGPGEAFF
CDR3 DNA: TGCGCCAGCAGCCGCGGGCCGGGTGAAGCTTTCTTT

clone size: few
V gene: TRBV27
J gene: TRBJ2-7
D gene: .
CDR3 protein: CASSLSQGNEQYF
CDR3 DNA: TGTGCCAGCAGTTTATCGCAGGGGAACGAGCAGTACTTC

clone size: .
V gene: TRBV20-1
J gene: TRBJ2-5
D gene: .
CDR3 protein: CSASMDNEKAQYF
CDR3 DNA: TGCAGTGCTAGTATGGACAACGAGAAGGCCCAGTACTTC

clone size: few
V gene: TRBV6-5
J gene: TRBJ1-5
D gene: .
CDR3 protein: CASKGVSNQPQHF
CDR3 DNA: TGTGCCAGCAAGGGGGTTAGCAATCAGCCCCAGCATTTT

clone size: .
V gene: TRBV4-2
J gene: TRBJ1-5
D gene: .
CDR3 protein: CASSQTAGRPQHF
CDR3 DNA: TGTGCCAGCAGCCAAACCGCCGGTAGGCCCCAGCATTTT

clone size: .
V gene: TRBV14
J gene: TRBJ1-5
D gene: .
CDR3 protein: CASSQGRGASNQPQHF
CDR3 DNA: TGTGCCAGCAGCCAAGGTCGGGGGGCTAGCAATCAGCCCCAGCATTTT

clone size: few
V gene: TRBV11-2
J gene: TRBJ2-3
D gene: TRBD1
CDR3 protein: CASSLGDRDSDTQYF
CDR3 DNA: TGTGCCAGCAGCTTAGGGGACAGGGACTCAGATACGCAGTATTTT

clone size: .
V gene: TRBV13
J gene: TRBJ2-5
D gene: TRBD2
CDR3 protein: CVSSLGLTGLAGVYQETQYF
CDR3 DNA: TGTGTCAGCAGCTTAGGTTTAACGGGACTAGCGGGGGTGTACCAAGAGACCCAGTACTTC

clone size: .
V gene: TRBV18
J gene: TRBJ1-1
D gene: .
CDR3 protein: CASSPETEAFF
CDR3 DNA: TGTGCCAGCTCACCGGAGACTGAAGCTTTCTTT

clone size: .
V gene: TRBV19
J gene: TRBJ1-5
D gene: .
CDR3 protein: CASKQWEGVGNQPQHF
CDR3 DNA: TGTGCGTCAAAACAATGGGAAGGGGTGGGCAATCAGCCCCAGCATTTT

clone size: .
V gene: TRBV6-5
J gene: TRBJ1-2
D gene: .
CDR3 protein: CAAYNYGYTF
CDR3 DNA: TGTGCCGCCTACAACTATGGCTACACCTTC

clone size: .
V gene: TRBV18
J gene: TRBJ2-5
D gene: .
CDR3 protein: CASSPNSNVETQYF
CDR3 DNA: TGTGCCAGCTCACCTAACTCCAACGTGGAGACCCAGTACTTC